Following are 19 T cell receptor beta chains from one sample sequenced in a study of blood T cell repertoires in COVID-19. Assay used: immunoSEQ multiplex PCR; TCRdb lists only in-frame clones, some missing. Seen here are 110,000 to 150,000 clones, roughly 80% observed once, and the top ten hold approximately 3.5%. The sample was peripheral blood. The origin of the receptors is a man between 65 and 85 years old who had recovered from COVID-19.

V usage is TRBV7-8 and J usage is TRBJ2-1; 8 bases are a match to TRBD2. This CDR3 region has 16 residues. V shed 2 bases and J 6 bases; nucleotides not matched to a gene: 9. The germline V gene encodes CDR1 SGHVS and CDR2 FQNEAQ. The CDR3 sequence: CASSLPFRSGSNEQFF. The CDR3 DNA is TGTGCCAGCAGCTTACCTTTCCGGAGCGGGAGCAATGAGCAGTTCTTC.

This chain connects TRBV18 to TRBJ1-1, with 8 bases lining up with TRBD1. Germline CDR1 reads KGHSH; CDR2 reads LQKENI. The V segment lost 1 base and the J segment 1 base; nucleotides outside the gene matches: 5. The CDR3 loop spans 16 amino acids. CDR3 region: CASSPLRQGKNTEAFF. For the CDR3, the DNA is TGTGCCAGCTCACCACTGCGACAGGGGAAGAACACTGAAGCTTTCTTT.

The V gene is TRBV10-3, the J gene TRBJ2-7, with D perhaps matching TRBD1 (6 bases). Germline assignment: CDR1 ENHRY and CDR2 SYGVKD. The CDR3 length is 16 residues. Between the trimmed V and J ends, which lost 5 bases and 3 bases, there was a span of 20 bases. Here the CDR3 reads CAISPNRVGVGYEQYF. As DNA, the CDR3 is TGTGCCATCAGTCCTAACAGGGTCGGCGTTGGCTACGAGCAGTACTTC.

This clone has a single count. The J gene is TRBJ1-4, the V gene TRBV30; no clear D. Germline V gene sequence: CDR1 GTSNPN, CDR2 SVGIG (reference sequence). CDR3 size: 15 residues. V gave up 0 bases and J gave up 4 bases, with 12 bases separating them. CDR3 loop: CAWSVGPGYNEKLFF. The CDR3 coding sequence is TGTGCCTGGAGTGTAGGGCCGGGGTATAATGAAAAACTGTTTTTT.

In this sample, this clone turned up many times. This chain connects TRBV5-4 to TRBJ1-2; TRBD1 is a possible D gene (5 bases). The germline V gene encodes CDR1 SGHNT and CDR2 YYREEE (reference sequence). The V end lost 0 bases, the J end lost 8 bases, and 8 bases lay between the germline ends. CDR3 length equals 12 residues. The CDR3 protein is CASSLEQDGYTF. The CDR3 DNA is TGTGCCAGCAGCTTGGAACAGGACGGCTACACCTTC. The full variable domain, its missing parts supplied by reference TRBV5-4 and TRBJ1-2, is ETGVTQSPTHLIKTRGQQVTLRCSSQSGHNTVSWYQQALGQGPQFIFQYYREEENGRGNFPPRFSGLQFPNYSSELNVNALELDDSALYLCASSLEQDGYTFGSGTRLTVV.

The chain links TRBV14 to TRBJ2-1, with 11 bases that match TRBD2. After removal of 9 bases from V and 3 bases from J, the junction contained 13 bases not matched to a gene. The CDR3 has 17 amino acids. Germline CDR1 is SGHDN and CDR2 is FVKESK. The CDR3 reads CARLHSGRATGYNEQFF. The CDR3 nucleotides read TGTGCCAGATTGCATAGCGGGAGGGCGACGGGCTACAATGAGCAGTTCTTC.

This chain connects TRBV5-1 to TRBJ2-2; 9 positions agree with TRBD2. The CDR3 totals 14 residues. Germline lookup yields CDR1 SGHRS and CDR2 YFSETQ. The J segment lost 14 bases and the V segment lost 4 bases, leaving 12 bases of the junction unmatched. CDR3 DNA: TGCGCCAGCAGCGTCGCGGGAGGGGGAGGGGGACTGTTTTTT. Amino acids: CASSVAGGGGGLFF.

The chain employs TRBV6-2 or TRBV6-3 and TRBJ2-1, with 8 bases aligning to TRBD2. V dropped 6 bases and J dropped 8; count of bases not matched to a gene: 12. Germline CDR1 is MNHEY and CDR2 is SVGEGT. The CDR3 loop spans 15 amino acids. The CDR3 is CASSSGAGELDEQFF. In DNA form, the CDR3 reads TGTGCCAGCAGCTCAGGAGCGGGGGAGCTCGATGAGCAGTTCTTC.

This clone has just one count. The CDR3 nucleotides read TGCGCCAGCAGTGAGGGGACAGGGATTTTTGATACGCAGTATTTT. It codes for CASSEGTGIFDTQYF. This chain connects TRBV10-2 to TRBJ2-3; 9 bases are a match to TRBD1. There are 15 residues in the CDR3. Looked up from germline, CDR1 is WSHSY and CDR2 is SAAADI. The ends lost 2 bases at V and 6 bases at J; junction bases unmatched: 6.

The genes are TRBV30 and TRBJ1-1; D ambiguous. The V gene's germline CDR1 is GTSNPN and CDR2 SVGIG (reference sequence). Trimming shortened V by 2 bases and J by 5 bases, and 12 bases separated the two germline ends. This CDR3 comprises 13 residues. CDR3 DNA: TGTGCCTGGAGTCAAGTCGAGGGAACTGAAGCTTTCTTT. It translates to CAWSQVEGTEAFF.

The V call is TRBV15, the J call TRBJ1-1; D not certain. V was trimmed by 1 base and J by 6 bases, leaving 9 bases between them. The CDR3 sequence is 13 residues long. The germline gives CDR1 LNHNV, CDR2 YYDKDF (reference sequence). The CDR3: CATSRGRPAEAFF. Here the CDR3 DNA reads TGTGCCACCAGCAGAGGGCGGCCTGCTGAAGCTTTCTTT.

A single count supports this clone. The rearrangement uses TRBV7-8 and TRBJ1-5; 8 bases match TRBD1. V was clipped by 0 bases and J by 5 bases; unmatched bases: 3. Germline V gene data show CDR1 as SGHVS and CDR2 as FQNEAQ. The CDR3 runs to 15 residues. The chain's CDR3 is CASSLAGQVYQPQHF. As DNA, the CDR3 is TGTGCCAGCAGCTTAGCGGGACAGGTTTATCAGCCCCAGCATTTT.

The V and J genes are TRBV3-1 (or the pseudogene TRBV3-2) and TRBJ2-1; D is perhaps TRBD1 (5 bases). Trimming cost V 1 base and J 4 bases, with 14 bases left between them. CDR3 length: 16 residues. CDR1 is LGHDT, CDR2 YNNKEL, per germline (reference sequence). The DNA for the CDR3 is TGTGCCAGCAGCCAAGGTCTCAGGGCCCTATACAATGAGCAGTTCTTC. Protein: CASSQGLRALYNEQFF.

V is TRBV5-1 and J is TRBJ2-3; 8 bases line up with TRBD1. The CDR3 consists of 17 residues. Germline assignment: CDR1 SGHRS and CDR2 YFSETQ. V lost 4 bases and J lost 4; bases outside the gene matches: 14. The CDR3 DNA follows: TGCGCCAGCAGCCGATACGGGACAGGCGGCAGCGCAGATACGCAGTATTTT. Amino acids: CASSRYGTGGSADTQYF.

The gene calls are TRBV5-1 and TRBJ2-1; TRBD2 agrees at 11 bases. Germline V gene sequence: CDR1 SGHRS, CDR2 YFSETQ. The V gene end was trimmed by 4 bases and the J gene end by 3 bases; junction bases not matched to a gene: 3. The CDR3 runs to 15 residues. CDR3 in DNA: TGCGCCAGCAGCCTAGCGGGAGGTCTCTACAATGAGCAGTTCTTC. Translation: CASSLAGGLYNEQFF.

This clone was seen only once. The chain recombines TRBV6-1 with TRBJ1-1; 7 bases line up with TRBD1. From germline, CDR1 is MNHNS and CDR2 SASEGT. The CDR3 covers 13 residues. Trimming removed 0 bases from V and 12 bases from J; junction bases left unmatched: 7. The CDR3 reads CASSEAWDSRTFF. CDR3 nucleotide sequence: TGTGCCAGCAGTGAAGCCTGGGACAGTAGGACTTTCTTT.

The gene calls are TRBV6-5 and TRBJ1-2; D is ambiguous. The germline gives CDR1 MNHEY, CDR2 SVGAGI. V lost 6 bases and J lost 6, with 17 bases in between. The CDR3 runs 14 residues. Written as DNA, the CDR3 is TGTGCCAGCAGGGGCCTTCGTGGGTTACATGGCTACACCTTC. This encodes CASRGLRGLHGYTF.

This chain joins TRBV7-9 and TRBJ1-1; 9 positions agree with TRBD1. The CDR3 is 15 residues long. From germline, CDR1 is SEHNR and CDR2 FQNEAQ (reference sequence). With V trimmed by 9 bases and J by 3 bases, 11 bases remained unmatched. The CDR3 spells CASGGTGYLDTEAFF. In DNA, the CDR3 is TGTGCCAGTGGAGGGACAGGGTATTTGGACACTGAAGCTTTCTTT.

This clone was observed a few times. V gene TRBV10-3 combines with J gene TRBJ2-5; D remains ambiguous. Trimming pared 2 bases from V and 5 bases from J, leaving 3 bases between. Germline V gene data show CDR1 as ENHRY and CDR2 as SYGVKD. The CDR3 loop spans 11 amino acids. CDR3 residues: CAISEGETQYF. CDR3 nucleotides: TGTGCCATCAGTGAGGGCGAGACCCAGTACTTC.